This is a list of T cell receptor beta chains from one sample in a study of blood T cell repertoires in COVID-19. Some clones are missing from TCRdb's copy, which holds only in-frame ones; the method was immunoSEQ multiplex PCR. The sample has around 100,000 clones; around 83% are singletons. Sequencing was done on a sample of peripheral blood. These receptors originate from an elderly woman with active or convalescent COVID-19. The CDR3 runs from the conserved cysteine through the conserved F or W. Each record gives: V gene, D gene, J gene, clone size, CDR3 protein, CDR3 DNA. The D gene is left open where the match is weak. Size is omitted from some rows. Given values are once, few, many or a class for expanded clones.

V gene: TRBV9
D gene: -
J gene: TRBJ2-1
clone size: -
CDR3 protein: CASSVVSTYNEQFF
CDR3 DNA: TGTGCCAGCAGCGTAGTCTCAACTTACAATGAGCAGTTCTTC

V gene: TRBV19
D gene: TRBD2
J gene: TRBJ2-2
clone size: once
CDR3 protein: CASSIPWGGSTGELFF
CDR3 DNA: TGTGCCAGTAGTATCCCTTGGGGAGGGAGCACCGGGGAGCTGTTTTTT

V gene: TRBV7-6
D gene: TRBD2
J gene: TRBJ2-2
clone size: -
CDR3 protein: CASSLVAGVTGELFF
CDR3 DNA: TGTGCCAGCAGCTTAGTAGCGGGAGTCACCGGGGAGCTGTTTTTT

V gene: TRBV25-1
D gene: -
J gene: TRBJ1-1
clone size: few
CDR3 protein: CASSEYGGTNTEAFF
CDR3 DNA: TGTGCCAGCAGTGAATATGGCGGCACCAACACTGAAGCTTTCTTT

V gene: TRBV5-4
D gene: TRBD1
J gene: TRBJ1-2
clone size: -
CDR3 protein: CASTQGAGGYTF
CDR3 DNA: TGTGCCAGCACCCAGGGGGCCGGTGGCTACACCTTC

V gene: TRBV7-3
D gene: TRBD1
J gene: TRBJ1-1
clone size: -
CDR3 protein: CASSSDRWDTEAFF
CDR3 DNA: TGTGCCAGCAGCTCGGACAGGTGGGACACTGAAGCTTTCTTT

V gene: TRBV7-3
D gene: -
J gene: TRBJ2-5
clone size: -
CDR3 protein: CASSLTASLGETQYF
CDR3 DNA: TGTGCCAGCAGCTTGACAGCTTCTCTCGGCGAGACCCAGTACTTC

V gene: TRBV7-2
D gene: TRBD1
J gene: TRBJ1-2
clone size: -
CDR3 protein: CASSLGQNYGYTF
CDR3 DNA: TGTGCCAGCAGCTTGGGACAGAACTATGGCTACACCTTC

V gene: TRBV7-2
D gene: TRBD1
J gene: TRBJ1-1
clone size: -
CDR3 protein: CASSSKQGGSTEAFF
CDR3 DNA: TGTGCCAGCAGCTCAAAACAGGGGGGGAGCACTGAAGCTTTCTTT

V gene: TRBV4-1
D gene: -
J gene: TRBJ1-3
clone size: few
CDR3 protein: CASSQSRQGLLGDTIYF
CDR3 DNA: TGCGCCAGCAGCCAAAGTCGGCAGGGGCTGTTAGGGGACACCATATATTTT

V gene: TRBV6-5
D gene: TRBD1
J gene: TRBJ1-4
clone size: -
CDR3 protein: CASSPTGFNEKLFF
CDR3 DNA: TGTGCCAGCAGTCCGACAGGGTTTAATGAAAAACTGTTTTTT

V gene: TRBV9
D gene: TRBD1
J gene: TRBJ1-2
clone size: -
CDR3 protein: CASSFRQGNYGYTF
CDR3 DNA: TGTGCCAGCAGCTTCCGACAGGGTAACTATGGCTACACCTTC

V gene: TRBV4-2
D gene: TRBD1
J gene: TRBJ1-2
clone size: -
CDR3 protein: CASSQAPGTDLVGYTF
CDR3 DNA: TGTGCCAGCAGCCAAGCGCCGGGGACAGATCTTGTGGGCTACACCTTC

V gene: TRBV19
D gene: TRBD1
J gene: TRBJ2-7
clone size: -
CDR3 protein: CASSRTGASDEQYF
CDR3 DNA: TGTGCCAGTAGTCGCACAGGGGCTTCTGACGAGCAGTACTTC

V gene: TRBV28
D gene: TRBD1
J gene: TRBJ1-2
clone size: -
CDR3 protein: CASSPPGTGGANGYTF
CDR3 DNA: TGTGCCAGCAGTCCTCCCGGGACAGGGGGGGCGAATGGCTACACCTTC

V gene: TRBV5-6
D gene: -
J gene: TRBJ2-3
clone size: once
CDR3 protein: CASTVTGQKGTADTQYF
CDR3 DNA: TGTGCCAGCACGGTGACAGGTCAAAAGGGAACTGCAGATACGCAGTATTTT

V gene: TRBV5-1
D gene: TRBD1
J gene: TRBJ1-6
clone size: -
CDR3 protein: CASREGGGYNSPLHF
CDR3 DNA: TGCGCCAGCCGAGAAGGGGGCGGCTATAATTCACCCCTCCACTTT

V gene: TRBV18
D gene: -
J gene: TRBJ2-2
clone size: -
CDR3 protein: CASSPQWARNTGELFF
CDR3 DNA: TGTGCCAGCTCACCTCAGTGGGCCCGGAACACCGGGGAGCTGTTTTTT

V gene: TRBV5-8
D gene: TRBD1
J gene: TRBJ1-5
clone size: -
CDR3 protein: CASSLGQGGIQPQHF
CDR3 DNA: TGTGCCAGCAGCCTCGGACAGGGAGGAATCCAGCCCCAGCATTTT

V gene: TRBV28
D gene: TRBD1
J gene: TRBJ1-2
clone size: few
CDR3 protein: CASSSSDRGNYGYTF
CDR3 DNA: TGTGCCAGCAGTTCCTCGGACAGGGGAAACTATGGCTACACCTTC

V gene: TRBV10-3
D gene: -
J gene: TRBJ1-1
clone size: few
CDR3 protein: CAISFGQNTEAFF
CDR3 DNA: TGTGCCATCAGCTTCGGACAGAACACTGAAGCTTTCTTT

V gene: TRBV30
D gene: TRBD1
J gene: TRBJ1-1
clone size: -
CDR3 protein: CAWSVRGRVDTEAFF
CDR3 DNA: TGTGCCTGGAGTGTAAGGGGGCGGGTGGACACTGAAGCTTTCTTT

V gene: TRBV19
D gene: TRBD1
J gene: TRBJ1-2
clone size: -
CDR3 protein: CASRSSGQGAGGYTF
CDR3 DNA: TGTGCCAGTAGATCCTCAGGACAGGGGGCCGGAGGCTACACCTTC

V gene: TRBV7-9
D gene: -
J gene: TRBJ1-5
clone size: few
CDR3 protein: CASSLGVNQPQHF
CDR3 DNA: TGTGCCAGCAGCTTAGGCGTTAATCAGCCCCAGCATTTT

V gene: TRBV10-3
D gene: -
J gene: TRBJ1-2
clone size: -
CDR3 protein: CAISADSYGYTF
CDR3 DNA: TGTGCCATCAGTGCAGACAGCTATGGCTACACCTTC

V gene: TRBV6-5
D gene: TRBD1
J gene: TRBJ1-5
clone size: few
CDR3 protein: CASSYSFTGVGQPQHF
CDR3 DNA: TGTGCCAGCAGTTACTCTTTCACAGGGGTGGGCCAGCCCCAGCATTTT

V gene: TRBV19
D gene: -
J gene: TRBJ2-3
clone size: -
CDR3 protein: CASSIDRLVGTDTQYF
CDR3 DNA: TGTGCCAGTAGTATAGATCGTCTAGTTGGCACAGATACGCAGTATTTT

V gene: TRBV19
D gene: -
J gene: TRBJ2-6
clone size: -
CDR3 protein: CASSRGGTGFPGANVLTF
CDR3 DNA: TGTGCCAGTAGCCGGGGGGGGACAGGGTTTCCTGGGGCCAACGTCCTGACTTTC

V gene: TRBV28
D gene: -
J gene: TRBJ1-6
clone size: -
CDR3 protein: CASATGLGTGSPLHF
CDR3 DNA: TGTGCCAGCGCTACAGGGTTAGGTACTGGTTCACCCCTCCACTTT

V gene: TRBV6-5
D gene: -
J gene: TRBJ2-3
clone size: -
CDR3 protein: CASREGGGDTQYF
CDR3 DNA: TGTGCCAGCAGGGAGGGAGGGGGAGATACGCAGTATTTT

V gene: TRBV3-1/TRBV3-2
D gene: -
J gene: TRBJ2-5
clone size: once
CDR3 protein: CASSQNRFPLETQYF
CDR3 DNA: TGTGCCAGCAGCCAAAACAGGTTCCCGCTGGAGACCCAGTACTTC

V gene: TRBV5-5
D gene: TRBD1
J gene: TRBJ2-2
clone size: few
CDR3 protein: CASSLGDRATGELFF
CDR3 DNA: TGTGCCAGCAGCTTGGGAGACAGGGCAACCGGGGAGCTGTTTTTT

V gene: TRBV5-1
D gene: -
J gene: TRBJ1-6
clone size: -
CDR3 protein: CASSPGDNNSPLHF
CDR3 DNA: TGCGCCAGCAGCCCCGGGGACAATAATTCACCCCTCCACTTT

V gene: TRBV24-1
D gene: -
J gene: TRBJ2-3
clone size: -
CDR3 protein: CATSDSGRGRAGEADTQYF
CDR3 DNA: TGTGCCACCAGTGATTCCGGCAGGGGGCGCGCGGGGGAGGCAGATACGCAGTATTTT

V gene: TRBV9
D gene: -
J gene: TRBJ2-5
clone size: -
CDR3 protein: CASSVDSGQYQETQYF
CDR3 DNA: TGTGCCAGCAGCGTAGATTCTGGACAGTACCAAGAGACCCAGTACTTC

V gene: TRBV9
D gene: -
J gene: TRBJ1-5
clone size: -
CDR3 protein: CASSARTDQPQHF
CDR3 DNA: TGTGCCAGCAGCGCCAGGACTGATCAGCCCCAGCATTTT

V gene: TRBV12-3/TRBV12-4
D gene: TRBD1
J gene: TRBJ1-2
clone size: -
CDR3 protein: CASRRQGNYGYTF
CDR3 DNA: TGTGCCAGCAGGCGACAGGGCAACTATGGCTACACCTTC

V gene: TRBV23-1
D gene: TRBD1
J gene: TRBJ2-7
clone size: -
CDR3 protein: CASSRAAGGICHEQYF
CDR3 DNA: TGCGCCAGCAGTCGGGCGGCAGGGGGAATCTGCCACGAGCAGTACTTC

V gene: TRBV30
D gene: -
J gene: TRBJ1-5
clone size: -
CDR3 protein: CAWSAGGGQPQHF
CDR3 DNA: TGTGCCTGGAGTGCCGGGGGGGGTCAGCCCCAGCATTTT

V gene: TRBV4-2
D gene: -
J gene: TRBJ2-3
clone size: -
CDR3 protein: CASSHGTNTDTQYF
CDR3 DNA: TGTGCCAGCAGCCACGGGACAAACACAGATACGCAGTATTTT

V gene: TRBV19
D gene: -
J gene: TRBJ1-5
clone size: -
CDR3 protein: CASTPAWGTYSNQPQHF
CDR3 DNA: TGTGCCAGTACTCCCGCCTGGGGGACATATAGCAATCAGCCCCAGCATTTT

V gene: TRBV3-1/TRBV3-2
D gene: -
J gene: TRBJ1-6
clone size: -
CDR3 protein: CASSQGGDNSPLHF
CDR3 DNA: TGTGCCAGCAGCCAAGGGGGGGACAATTCACCCCTCCACTTT

V gene: TRBV19
D gene: -
J gene: TRBJ2-1
clone size: -
CDR3 protein: CASSNVERQFF
CDR3 DNA: TGTGCCAGTAGTAATGTAGAGAGGCAGTTCTTC

V gene: TRBV27
D gene: -
J gene: TRBJ1-2
clone size: -
CDR3 protein: CASGEAPNYGYTF
CDR3 DNA: TGTGCCAGCGGCGAGGCCCCTAACTATGGCTACACCTTC

V gene: TRBV7-2
D gene: -
J gene: TRBJ1-6
clone size: -
CDR3 protein: CASSLVPRNSPLHF
CDR3 DNA: TGTGCCAGCAGCTTAGTTCCTCGGAATTCACCCCTCCACTTT

V gene: TRBV3-1/TRBV3-2
D gene: TRBD1
J gene: TRBJ2-1
clone size: -
CDR3 protein: CASSQDVKGGHEQFF
CDR3 DNA: TGTGCCAGCAGCCAAGATGTGAAAGGGGGCCATGAGCAGTTCTTC

V gene: TRBV12-3/TRBV12-4
D gene: -
J gene: TRBJ1-2
clone size: once
CDR3 protein: CASRPNRADGYTF
CDR3 DNA: TGTGCCAGCAGGCCCAACAGGGCGGATGGCTACACCTTC

V gene: TRBV6-5
D gene: -
J gene: TRBJ1-1
clone size: -
CDR3 protein: CASIGGKRVGTEAFF
CDR3 DNA: TGTGCCAGCATTGGGGGGAAGAGGGTGGGCACTGAAGCTTTCTTT

V gene: TRBV7-2
D gene: TRBD2
J gene: TRBJ2-7
clone size: -
CDR3 protein: CASSSTGLAGGTYEQYF
CDR3 DNA: TGTGCCAGCAGCTCTACAGGACTAGCGGGAGGGACCTACGAGCAGTACTTC

V gene: TRBV10-1
D gene: -
J gene: TRBJ2-7
clone size: -
CDR3 protein: CASSESRGLDEQYF
CDR3 DNA: TGCGCCAGCAGTGAGTCCCGAGGACTGGACGAGCAGTACTTC

V gene: TRBV3-1/TRBV3-2
D gene: TRBD1
J gene: TRBJ1-1
clone size: once
CDR3 protein: CASSQRDRKNTEAFF
CDR3 DNA: TGTGCCAGCAGCCAACGGGACAGGAAGAACACTGAAGCTTTCTTT

V gene: TRBV27
D gene: TRBD1
J gene: TRBJ1-4
clone size: -
CDR3 protein: CASSTGTANEKLFF
CDR3 DNA: TGTGCCAGCAGCACCGGGACAGCTAATGAAAAACTGTTTTTT

V gene: TRBV5-6
D gene: -
J gene: TRBJ2-7
clone size: once
CDR3 protein: CASSLDRYEQYF
CDR3 DNA: TGTGCCAGCAGCCTTGACAGATACGAGCAGTACTTC